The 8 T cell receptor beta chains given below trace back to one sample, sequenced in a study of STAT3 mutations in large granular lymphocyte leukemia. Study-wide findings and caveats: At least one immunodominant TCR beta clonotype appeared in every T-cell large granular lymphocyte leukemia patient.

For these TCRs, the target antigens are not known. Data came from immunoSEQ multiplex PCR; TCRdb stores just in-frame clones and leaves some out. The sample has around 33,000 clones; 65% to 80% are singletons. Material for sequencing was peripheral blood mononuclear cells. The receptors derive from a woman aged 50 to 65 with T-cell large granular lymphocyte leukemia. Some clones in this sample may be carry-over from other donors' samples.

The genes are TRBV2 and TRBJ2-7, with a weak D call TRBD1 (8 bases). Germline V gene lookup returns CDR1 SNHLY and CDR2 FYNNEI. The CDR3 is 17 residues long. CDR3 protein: CATTVGGSRGLNYEQYF. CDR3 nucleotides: TGTGCGACAACGGTCGGGGGGAGCAGGGGGCTAAACTACGAGCAGTACTTC.

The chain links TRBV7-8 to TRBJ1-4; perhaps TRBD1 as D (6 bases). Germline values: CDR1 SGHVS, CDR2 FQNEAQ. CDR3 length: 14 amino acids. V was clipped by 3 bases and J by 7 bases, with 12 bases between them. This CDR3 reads CASSFTGLGEKLFF. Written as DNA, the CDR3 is TGTGCCAGCAGCTTCACAGGGCTGGGTGAAAAACTGTTTTTT.

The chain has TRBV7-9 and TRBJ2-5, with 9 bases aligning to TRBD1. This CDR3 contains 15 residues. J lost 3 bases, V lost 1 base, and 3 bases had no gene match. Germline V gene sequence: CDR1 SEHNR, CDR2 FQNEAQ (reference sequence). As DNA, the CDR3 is TGTGCCAGCAGCTTAGGGGACAGGGTCAAAGAGACCCAGTACTTC. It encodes CASSLGDRVKETQYF.

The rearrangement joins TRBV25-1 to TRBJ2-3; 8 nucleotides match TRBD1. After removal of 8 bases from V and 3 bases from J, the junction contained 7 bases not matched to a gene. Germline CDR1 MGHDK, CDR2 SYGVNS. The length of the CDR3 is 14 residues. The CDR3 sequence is CASGDRGRTDTQYF. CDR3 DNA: TGTGCCAGCGGAGACAGGGGTCGGACAGATACGCAGTATTTT.

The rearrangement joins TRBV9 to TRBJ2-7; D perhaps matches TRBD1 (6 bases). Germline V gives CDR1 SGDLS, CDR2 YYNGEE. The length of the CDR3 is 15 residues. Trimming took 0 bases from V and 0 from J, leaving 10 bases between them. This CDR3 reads CASSVGGRHSYEQYF. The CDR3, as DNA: TGTGCCAGCAGCGTAGGGGGGCGGCACTCCTACGAGCAGTACTTC.

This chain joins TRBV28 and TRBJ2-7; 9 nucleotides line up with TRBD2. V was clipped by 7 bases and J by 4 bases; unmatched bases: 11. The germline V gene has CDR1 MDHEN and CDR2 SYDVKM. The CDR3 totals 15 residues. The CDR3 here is CASTAGGRARYEQYF. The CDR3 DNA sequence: TGTGCCAGCACCGCTGGCGGGAGGGCAAGGTACGAGCAGTACTTC. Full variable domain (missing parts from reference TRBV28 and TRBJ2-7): DVKVTQSSRYLVKRTGEKVFLECVQDMDHENMFWYRQDPGLGLRLIYFSYDVKMKEKGDIPEGYSVSREKKERFSLILESASTNQTSMYLCASTAGGRARYEQYFGPGTRLTVT.

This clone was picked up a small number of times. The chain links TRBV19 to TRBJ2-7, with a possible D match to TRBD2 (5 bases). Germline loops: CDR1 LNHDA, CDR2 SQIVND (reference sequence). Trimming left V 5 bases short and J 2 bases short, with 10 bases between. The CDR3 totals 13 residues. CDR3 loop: CASSLAPTYEQYF. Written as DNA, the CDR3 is TGTGCCAGTAGTCTAGCCCCGACCTACGAGCAGTACTTC.

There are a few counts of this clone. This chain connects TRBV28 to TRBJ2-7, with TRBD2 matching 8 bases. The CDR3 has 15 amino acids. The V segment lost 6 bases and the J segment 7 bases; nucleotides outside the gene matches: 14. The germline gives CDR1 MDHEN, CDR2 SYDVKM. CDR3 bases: TGTGCCAGCAGGGACATAAAGCGGGGGATGGGTGAGCAGTACTTC. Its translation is CASRDIKRGMGEQYF.